This T cell receptor (beta chain) was found in a study of breast tumors, draining lymph nodes, adjacent tissues (dated by TCRdb to about 2016). Study-level background: TCR beta repertoires were compared across tumor, adjacent nontumor tissue and axillary lymph nodes obtained from breast cancer patients. The study was designed to assess the relationships and possible T-cell exchange between tumor, surrounding tissue and draining lymph node repertoires in human breast cancer.

With respect to this clonotype: Its recognized antigen is unknown. No clone much larger than this one lies a single base away; base qualities are absent.

Sequenced using an Illumina HiSeq 2000. TCR beta chain libraries were generated through multiplex PCR amplification. High-throughput sequencing was used to analyze the amplified TCR beta chain products. TCRdb reprocessing: public reads trimmed at Q25 with fastp, clones called with MiXCR, in-frame beta chains kept. Rows with a matching CDR3 protein are joined into one entry that keeps the most common DNA and genes. The sample yields 65,000 to 80,000 distinct CDR3 sequences; approximately 19% were counted once. Of the sample, about 2.2% is held by the ten largest clones. Lymph node samples were obtained from the axillary draining lymph nodes of breast cancer patients. Overall study outcomes, separate from this receptor: T-cell repertoire diversity in tumors was found to be lower than in lymph nodes but higher than in nontumor tissue, and preferential V and J gene usage was observed. The data were considered consistent with most tumor T cells being derived from the lymph node and subsequently expanding within tumor tissue. Tumor and nontumor tissue repertoires were significantly more similar in luminal-like than in basal-like breast cancer. Rather than being directly demonstrated, the conclusion that tumor T cells originate in lymph nodes was presented as consistent with a hypothesis.

The material sequenced was axillary lymph node tissue. This clonotype was sampled from a female donor with breast cancer. Some clones in this sample may be carry-over from other donors' samples.

The nucleotides read TGTGCCAGCAGTTTACCGGGAGGAAACATTCAGTACTTC. This codes for CASSLPGGNIQYF. Recombination linked TRBV28 to TRBJ2-4; 7 bases in the middle match TRBD2. The germline V end is reduced by 2 bases and the J end by 6 bases; junction bases left unmatched: 1. CDR1 MDHEN and CDR2 SYDVKM are derived from the germline V gene. The CDR3 contains 13 residues, cysteine and phenylalanine counted. Just the 39-base CDR3 DNA is kept, in frame starting at base 1.